This is a list of T cell receptor beta chains from one sample in a study of cytomegalovirus exposure and HLA in healthy donors. The data were produced by immunoSEQ multiplex PCR, yet TCRdb's version contains in-frame clones alone and is incomplete. The sample has over 150,000 clones; roughly 85% are singletons. Sequencing was done on a sample of PBMCs. The receptors here all came from a man in his forties in good health and CMV-seronegative. CDR3s include the opening cysteine and the closing phenylalanine or tryptophan. The order of the fields is J gene, D gene, V gene, clone size, CDR3 DNA, CDR3 protein. D genes are given only for firm matches. Clone size is given for some rows only: seen once, a few or many times, or a class if the clone is expanded.

J: TRBJ2-7; D: TRBD2; V: TRBV6-1; size: .; DNA: TGTGCCAGCACCGAGGGGACTAGCGTCTCCGAGCAGTACTTC; CDR3: CASTEGTSVSEQYF
J: TRBJ2-7; D: TRBD2; V: TRBV7-2; size: .; DNA: TGTGCCAGCAGCCTCGGGACTACCCTACACGAGCAGTACTTC; CDR3: CASSLGTTLHEQYF
J: TRBJ2-3; D: .; V: TRBV10-3; size: .; DNA: TGTGCCATCAGTGAGGGGCTGGGAGGTTACACAGATACGCAGTATTTT; CDR3: CAISEGLGGYTDTQYF
J: TRBJ2-7; D: TRBD1; V: TRBV29-1; size: once; DNA: TGCAGCGTTGTCCTGACAGGGTCCTACGAGCAGTACTTC; CDR3: CSVVLTGSYEQYF
J: TRBJ2-3; D: .; V: TRBV14; size: .; DNA: TGTGCCAGCAGCCAAGACAGGGGTAGCGATACGCAGTATTTT; CDR3: CASSQDRGSDTQYF
J: TRBJ2-3; D: TRBD1; V: TRBV7-2; size: few; DNA: TGTGCCAGCAGCTTAACCCCTGGGACAGTCACAGATACGCAGTATTTT; CDR3: CASSLTPGTVTDTQYF
J: TRBJ2-2; D: .; V: TRBV19; size: .; DNA: TGTGCCAGTAGTATAGAAGACAGGTACACCGGGGAGCTGTTTTTT; CDR3: CASSIEDRYTGELFF
J: TRBJ2-1; D: .; V: TRBV18; size: .; DNA: TGTGCCAGCTCACCAATGGGCCCACGGTCGGATGAGCAGTTCTTC; CDR3: CASSPMGPRSDEQFF
J: TRBJ1-5; D: TRBD1; V: TRBV6-6; size: .; DNA: TGTGCCAGCAGTTACTCCGACAGGGGCGTAAATCAGCCCCAGCATTTT; CDR3: CASSYSDRGVNQPQHF
J: TRBJ1-4; D: .; V: TRBV18; size: .; DNA: TGTGCCAGCTCACCACTTACCGGTTCGGGATTATTTAATGAAAAACTGTTTTTT; CDR3: CASSPLTGSGLFNEKLFF
J: TRBJ2-6; D: TRBD2; V: TRBV4-3; size: .; DNA: TGCGCCAGCAGCCAGACTAGCGGATGGGATGGGGCCAACGGCCTGACTTTC; CDR3: CASSQTSGWDGANGLTF
J: TRBJ2-5; D: .; V: TRBV7-9; size: .; DNA: TGTGCCAGCAGCTTAGGTGGAGGCGGGTCGGGGACCCAGTACTTC; CDR3: CASSLGGGGSGTQYF
J: TRBJ2-2; D: TRBD1; V: TRBV19; size: .; DNA: TGTGCCAGCGGAACCTGGGACAGGCGTCCTGGGGAGCTGTTTTTT; CDR3: CASGTWDRRPGELFF
J: TRBJ2-3; D: .; V: TRBV19; size: once; DNA: TGTGCCAGTAGTGCGGGCAGTAGCACAGATACGCAGTATTTT; CDR3: CASSAGSSTDTQYF
J: TRBJ2-4; D: TRBD1; V: TRBV27; size: .; DNA: TGTGCCAGCGGATCCCCCAAGGGGGCCGCCAAAAACATTCAGTACTTC; CDR3: CASGSPKGAAKNIQYF
J: TRBJ2-1; D: .; V: TRBV7-2; size: .; DNA: TGTGCCAGCAGCTTATCCAGCTCCTACAATGAGCAGTTCTTC; CDR3: CASSLSSSYNEQFF
J: TRBJ2-3; D: TRBD2; V: TRBV4-2; size: .; DNA: TGTGCCAGCAGCCAAGAATTAGCGGGAGGGACAGATACGCAGTATTTT; CDR3: CASSQELAGGTDTQYF
J: TRBJ1-4; D: .; V: TRBV30; size: .; DNA: TGTGCCTGGAGTGTAAAAGAAAGTGGGGGGGGGAAGGGCACCGATAATGAAAAACTGTTTTTT; CDR3: CAWSVKESGGGKGTDNEKLFF
J: TRBJ2-2; D: TRBD2; V: TRBV7-9; size: .; DNA: TGTGCCAGCGACCTGACGACTAGCGGGAGGCCAGCGAACACCGGGGAGCTGTTTTTT; CDR3: CASDLTTSGRPANTGELFF
J: TRBJ2-6; D: .; V: TRBV29-1; size: .; DNA: TGCAGCGTTGCCGGGACAACGGATCCTGGGGCCAACGTCCTGACTTTC; CDR3: CSVAGTTDPGANVLTF
J: TRBJ2-3; D: TRBD2; V: TRBV18; size: .; DNA: TGTGCCAGCTCTGGACTAGCGGGCACAGATACGCAGTATTTT; CDR3: CASSGLAGTDTQYF
J: TRBJ1-3; D: TRBD1; V: TRBV6-5; size: .; DNA: TGTGCCAGCAGTTGGGGACAGGGGACTGGAAACACCATATATTTT; CDR3: CASSWGQGTGNTIYF
J: TRBJ2-3; D: TRBD2; V: TRBV5-1; size: once; DNA: TGCGCCAGCAGCGCTCGGGGGAGGGGATCTAGCACAGATACGCAGTATTTT; CDR3: CASSARGRGSSTDTQYF
J: TRBJ1-1; D: .; V: TRBV27; size: .; DNA: TGTGCCAGCAGTTTAGGGGGGGCTACTGAAGCTTTCTTT; CDR3: CASSLGGATEAFF
J: TRBJ1-5; D: .; V: TRBV2; size: .; DNA: TGTGCCAGCAAAAGGGAGGGCCTCAATCAGCCCCAGCATTTT; CDR3: CASKREGLNQPQHF
J: TRBJ1-4; D: .; V: TRBV5-6; size: .; DNA: TGTGCCAGCAGCCAAACACTTAACTTGGGGGCGGCTAATGAAAAACTGTTTTTT; CDR3: CASSQTLNLGAANEKLFF
J: TRBJ1-1; D: TRBD1; V: TRBV5-1; size: .; DNA: TGCGCCAGCAGCTTGAGGACAGGGGCCACTGAAGCTTTCTTT; CDR3: CASSLRTGATEAFF
J: TRBJ2-7; D: .; V: TRBV28; size: .; DNA: TGTGCCAGCAGTTTTCAGGGGTGGGAGCAGTACTTC; CDR3: CASSFQGWEQYF
J: TRBJ1-6; D: .; V: TRBV6-6; size: once; DNA: TGTGCCAGCAGTTACTCCTCAGAGGGAAATTCACCCCTCCACTTT; CDR3: CASSYSSEGNSPLHF
J: TRBJ1-2; D: TRBD1; V: TRBV5-6; size: .; DNA: TGTGCCAGCAGTGGGACAGGGGGCGACCTCCTCTATGGCTACACCTTC; CDR3: CASSGTGGDLLYGYTF
J: TRBJ2-5; D: .; V: TRBV6-5; size: .; DNA: TGTGCCAGCAGTTTCACAGGGTTATCGGGCTCGACCCAGTACTTC; CDR3: CASSFTGLSGSTQYF
J: TRBJ2-2; D: TRBD1; V: TRBV5-1; size: .; DNA: TGCGCCAGCAGCCGGACCCTTAGGGACAGGGTAAACACCGGGGAGCTGTTTTTT; CDR3: CASSRTLRDRVNTGELFF
J: TRBJ2-1; D: TRBD1; V: TRBV7-8; size: .; DNA: TGTGCCAGCAGCTTAGACGGACAGGGGGCTACCTACAATGAGCAGTTCTTC; CDR3: CASSLDGQGATYNEQFF
J: TRBJ1-2; D: .; V: TRBV7-9; size: few; DNA: TGTGCCAGCAGCTACCAGCAGACAGACAGAAACTATGGCTACACCTTC; CDR3: CASSYQQTDRNYGYTF
J: TRBJ2-6; D: .; V: TRBV28; size: .; DNA: TGTGCCAGCAGGAGTGCCTCTGGGGCCAACGTCCTGACTTTC; CDR3: CASRSASGANVLTF
J: TRBJ2-5; D: TRBD1; V: TRBV5-6; size: once; DNA: TGTGCCAGCAGCTCCCTCGACAGGGGGCTCGGGGAGACCCAGTACTTC; CDR3: CASSSLDRGLGETQYF
J: TRBJ2-4; D: .; V: TRBV6-1; size: .; DNA: TGTGCCAGCAGTGAAGGGGGTTTCAGGGTAGACAAAAACATTCAGTACTTC; CDR3: CASSEGGFRVDKNIQYF
J: TRBJ1-4; D: TRBD1; V: TRBV5-1; size: .; DNA: TGCGCCAGCAGACCGGGGACAGATAATGAAAAACTGTTTTTT; CDR3: CASRPGTDNEKLFF
J: TRBJ1-2; D: .; V: TRBV7-2; size: .; DNA: TGTGCCAGCAGCTTACCCCGTTGGGCGTATGGCTACACCTTC; CDR3: CASSLPRWAYGYTF
J: TRBJ2-7; D: .; V: TRBV20-1; size: .; DNA: TGCAGTGCTGGGCCGATCTACGAGCAGTACTTC; CDR3: CSAGPIYEQYF